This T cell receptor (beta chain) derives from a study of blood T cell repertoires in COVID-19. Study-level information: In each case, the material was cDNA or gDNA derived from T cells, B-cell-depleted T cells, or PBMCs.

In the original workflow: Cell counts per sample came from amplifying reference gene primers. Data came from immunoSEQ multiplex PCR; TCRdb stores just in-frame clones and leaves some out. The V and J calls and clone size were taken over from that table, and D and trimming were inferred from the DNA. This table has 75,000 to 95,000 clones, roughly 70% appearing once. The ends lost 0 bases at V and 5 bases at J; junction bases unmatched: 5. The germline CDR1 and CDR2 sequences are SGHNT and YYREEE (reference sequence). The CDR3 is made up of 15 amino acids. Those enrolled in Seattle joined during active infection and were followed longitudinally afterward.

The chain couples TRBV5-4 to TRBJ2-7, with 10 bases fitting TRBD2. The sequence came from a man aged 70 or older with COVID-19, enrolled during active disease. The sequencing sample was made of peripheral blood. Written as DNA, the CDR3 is TGTGCCAGCAGCTTGGAGGCTAGCGGGAGAAACGAGCAGTACTTC. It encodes CASSLEASGRNEQYF.